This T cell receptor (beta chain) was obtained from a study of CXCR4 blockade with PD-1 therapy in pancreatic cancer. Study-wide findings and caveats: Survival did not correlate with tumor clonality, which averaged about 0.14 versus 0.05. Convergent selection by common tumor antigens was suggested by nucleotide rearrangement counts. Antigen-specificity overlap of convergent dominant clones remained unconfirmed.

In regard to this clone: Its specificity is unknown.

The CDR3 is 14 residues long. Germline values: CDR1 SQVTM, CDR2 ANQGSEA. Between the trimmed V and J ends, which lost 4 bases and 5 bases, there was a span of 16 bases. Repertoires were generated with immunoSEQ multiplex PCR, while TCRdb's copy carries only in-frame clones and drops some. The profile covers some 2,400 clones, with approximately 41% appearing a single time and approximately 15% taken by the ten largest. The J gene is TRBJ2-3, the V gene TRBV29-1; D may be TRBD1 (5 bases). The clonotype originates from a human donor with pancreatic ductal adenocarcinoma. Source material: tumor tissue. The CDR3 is CSVGWGSQGDTQYF. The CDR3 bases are TGCAGCGTTGGGTGGGGATCTCAGGGAGATACGCAGTATTTT.